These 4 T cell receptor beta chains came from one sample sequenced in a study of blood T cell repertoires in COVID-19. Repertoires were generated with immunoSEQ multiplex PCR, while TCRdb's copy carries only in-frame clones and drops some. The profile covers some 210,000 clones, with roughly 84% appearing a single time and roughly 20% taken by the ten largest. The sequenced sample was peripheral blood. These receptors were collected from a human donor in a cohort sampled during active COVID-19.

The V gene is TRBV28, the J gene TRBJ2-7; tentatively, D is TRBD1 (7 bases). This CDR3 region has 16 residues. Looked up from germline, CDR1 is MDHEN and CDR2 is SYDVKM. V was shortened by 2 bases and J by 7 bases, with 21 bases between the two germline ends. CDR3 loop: CASSLKLPGRGVEQYF. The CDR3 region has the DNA TGTGCCAGCAGTTTAAAGCTTCCGGGCAGGGGGGTGGAGCAGTACTTC.

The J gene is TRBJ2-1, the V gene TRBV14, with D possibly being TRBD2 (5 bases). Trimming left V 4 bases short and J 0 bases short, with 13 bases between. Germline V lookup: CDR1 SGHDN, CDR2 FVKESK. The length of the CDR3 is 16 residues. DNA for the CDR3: TGTGCCAGCAGCCCCTTTTTAGCGCTCTCCTACAATGAGCAGTTCTTC. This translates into CASSPFLALSYNEQFF.

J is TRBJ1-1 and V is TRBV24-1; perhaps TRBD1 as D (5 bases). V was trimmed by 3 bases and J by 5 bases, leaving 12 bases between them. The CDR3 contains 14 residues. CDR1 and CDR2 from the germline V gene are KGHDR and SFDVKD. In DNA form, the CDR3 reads TGTGCCACCAGTGATGGGGCAGGGAAGACTGAAGCTTTCTTT. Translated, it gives CATSDGAGKTEAFF.

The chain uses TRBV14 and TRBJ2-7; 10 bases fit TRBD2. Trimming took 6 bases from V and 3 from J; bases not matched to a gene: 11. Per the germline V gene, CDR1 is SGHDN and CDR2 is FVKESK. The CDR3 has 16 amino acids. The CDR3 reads CASSPKHSGRLYEQYF. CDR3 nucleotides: TGTGCCAGCAGTCCCAAACATAGCGGGAGGCTCTACGAGCAGTACTTC.